A selection of T cell receptor beta chains follows, all from one sample in a study of cytomegalovirus exposure and HLA in healthy donors. The repertoire was sequenced with immunoSEQ multiplex PCR; TCRdb's copy has only in-frame clones and lacks some. This sample has some 180,000 clones, with approximately 82% found just once. The sample comprised PBMCs. The receptors derive from a man aged 40-49 years in good health and CMV-seropositive. Both conserved end residues are part of each CDR3. Each record gives: clone size, J gene, V gene, CDR3 length, D gene, CDR3 protein, CDR3 DNA. D genes are given only for firm matches. Size is omitted from some rows. Given values are once, few, many or a class for expanded clones.

clone_size: -; j_call: TRBJ2-7; v_call: TRBV5-1; cdr3_length: 14; d_call: -; cdr3_aa: CASSLVAENYEQYF; cdr3_nt: TGCGCCAGCAGCTTGGTTGCGGAGAACTACGAGCAGTACTTC
clone_size: few; j_call: TRBJ1-1; v_call: TRBV6-5; cdr3_length: 14; d_call: TRBD1; cdr3_aa: CASSYGQGNTEAFF; cdr3_nt: TGTGCCAGCAGTTACGGACAGGGGAACACTGAAGCTTTCTTT
clone_size: -; j_call: TRBJ2-7; v_call: TRBV27; cdr3_length: 14; d_call: -; cdr3_aa: CASSLSPGFYEQYF; cdr3_nt: TGTGCCAGCAGTTTATCGCCAGGGTTCTACGAGCAGTACTTC
clone_size: -; j_call: TRBJ2-7; v_call: TRBV6-5; cdr3_length: 14; d_call: -; cdr3_aa: CASSYTSSSYEQYF; cdr3_nt: TGTGCCAGCAGTTACACTAGCAGCTCCTACGAGCAGTACTTC
clone_size: -; j_call: TRBJ2-1; v_call: TRBV7-8; cdr3_length: 15; d_call: -; cdr3_aa: CASSSLRGSYNEQFF; cdr3_nt: TGTGCCAGCAGCTCTCTTAGAGGCTCCTACAATGAGCAGTTCTTC
clone_size: -; j_call: TRBJ2-1; v_call: TRBV19; cdr3_length: 16; d_call: TRBD2; cdr3_aa: CASTPTSQGAYNEQFF; cdr3_nt: TGTGCCAGTACCCCGACTAGCCAAGGTGCCTACAATGAGCAGTTCTTC
clone_size: -; j_call: TRBJ2-3; v_call: TRBV30; cdr3_length: 11; d_call: -; cdr3_aa: CAWSDFHTQYF; cdr3_nt: TGTGCCTGGTCGGACTTCCATACGCAGTATTTT
clone_size: once; j_call: TRBJ2-3; v_call: TRBV7-2; cdr3_length: 17; d_call: -; cdr3_aa: CASSPVQRASSTDTQYF; cdr3_nt: TGTGCCAGCAGCCCGGTCCAGCGGGCGTCTAGCACAGATACGCAGTATTTT
clone_size: once; j_call: TRBJ2-1; v_call: TRBV7-8; cdr3_length: 15; d_call: TRBD1; cdr3_aa: CASSLRDSSYYEQFF; cdr3_nt: TGTGCCAGCAGCCTCCGGGACAGCTCCTATTATGAGCAGTTCTTC
clone_size: few; j_call: TRBJ2-7; v_call: TRBV27; cdr3_length: 15; d_call: TRBD2; cdr3_aa: CASSFGLAHPYEQYF; cdr3_nt: TGTGCCAGCAGTTTCGGACTAGCTCATCCCTACGAGCAGTACTTC
clone_size: -; j_call: TRBJ1-2; v_call: TRBV20-1; cdr3_length: 11; d_call: -; cdr3_aa: CSARGLYGYTF; cdr3_nt: TGCAGTGCTCGGGGTCTCTATGGCTACACCTTC
clone_size: -; j_call: TRBJ1-1; v_call: TRBV2; cdr3_length: 13; d_call: TRBD1; cdr3_aa: CASRDRESTEAFF; cdr3_nt: TGTGCCAGCAGGGACAGGGAGAGCACTGAAGCTTTCTTT
clone_size: -; j_call: TRBJ2-5; v_call: TRBV28; cdr3_length: 15; d_call: TRBD2; cdr3_aa: CASSTSAGPQETQYF; cdr3_nt: TGTGCCAGCAGTACTTCAGCGGGACCCCAAGAGACCCAGTACTTC
clone_size: -; j_call: TRBJ2-7; v_call: TRBV6-5; cdr3_length: 13; d_call: TRBD1; cdr3_aa: CASRRTGGYEQYF; cdr3_nt: TGTGCCAGCAGGAGGACAGGGGGTTACGAGCAGTACTTC
clone_size: -; j_call: TRBJ2-1; v_call: TRBV30; cdr3_length: 14; d_call: TRBD2; cdr3_aa: CAWSVGEGYNEQFF; cdr3_nt: TGTGCCTGGAGTGTTGGGGAGGGTTACAATGAGCAGTTCTTC
clone_size: -; j_call: TRBJ1-5; v_call: TRBV19; cdr3_length: 15; d_call: TRBD1; cdr3_aa: CASSKGTGWHQPQHF; cdr3_nt: TGTGCCAGTAGTAAGGGGACAGGGTGGCATCAGCCCCAGCATTTT
clone_size: -; j_call: TRBJ2-4; v_call: TRBV7-2; cdr3_length: 15; d_call: -; cdr3_aa: CASSPGVQGGSIQYF; cdr3_nt: TGTGCCAGCAGCCCAGGGGTTCAGGGGGGTAGCATTCAGTACTTC
clone_size: few; j_call: TRBJ2-1; v_call: TRBV5-1; cdr3_length: 22; d_call: TRBD2; cdr3_aa: CASSLAGGWGGVQRETYNEQFF; cdr3_nt: TGCGCCAGCAGCTTGGCCGGGGGTTGGGGGGGAGTTCAGAGGGAAACCTACAATGAGCAGTTCTTC
clone_size: once; j_call: TRBJ2-2; v_call: TRBV5-1; cdr3_length: 15; d_call: TRBD1; cdr3_aa: CASSLGTGVPGELFF; cdr3_nt: TGCGCCAGCAGCCTCGGGACAGGAGTCCCCGGGGAGCTGTTTTTT
clone_size: -; j_call: TRBJ2-1; v_call: TRBV6-4; cdr3_length: 16; d_call: -; cdr3_aa: CASSDSQTTVYNEQFF; cdr3_nt: TGTGCCAGCAGTGACTCGCAAACGACAGTATACAATGAGCAGTTCTTC
clone_size: -; j_call: TRBJ1-5; v_call: TRBV6-6; cdr3_length: 14; d_call: TRBD1; cdr3_aa: CASSHQGENQPQHF; cdr3_nt: TGTGCCAGCAGCCATCAGGGGGAAAATCAGCCCCAGCATTTT
clone_size: -; j_call: TRBJ1-1; v_call: TRBV27; cdr3_length: 13; d_call: TRBD1; cdr3_aa: CASRQGLITEAFF; cdr3_nt: TGTGCCAGCAGACAGGGGCTTATCACTGAAGCTTTCTTT